This TCR beta chain was sequenced in a study of T cells in localized non-small cell lung cancer. Some clones are missing from TCRdb's copy, which holds only in-frame ones; the method was immunoSEQ multiplex PCR. The sample shows some 39,000 clones, 86% of them seen only once. Details on this clone: Antigen: not known.

V gave up 2 bases and J gave up 7 bases; unmatched junction bases: 5. The CDR3 totals 14 residues. Germline CDR1 and CDR2: MNHEY and SVGAGI. The study's findings and limits: Clonality peaked in uninvolved adjacent lung rather than tumor. Sequencing was restricted to one tumor region; therefore, heterogeneity remains possible. Appearances in adjacent lung were noted for a median 57 of the top 100 tumor clones. An association was observed between higher blood T cell density and longer overall survival.

This TCR derives from a male donor at least 60 years old with stage II lung adenocarcinoma. The V call is TRBV6-5, the J call TRBJ1-5; the match to TRBD1 covers 7 bases. Sequencing was performed on peripheral blood mononuclear cells, taken before any cancer treatment. The CDR3 DNA is TGTGCCAGCAGTTACAAGACAGGGTACCAGCCCCAGCATTTT. It translates to CASSYKTGYQPQHF.